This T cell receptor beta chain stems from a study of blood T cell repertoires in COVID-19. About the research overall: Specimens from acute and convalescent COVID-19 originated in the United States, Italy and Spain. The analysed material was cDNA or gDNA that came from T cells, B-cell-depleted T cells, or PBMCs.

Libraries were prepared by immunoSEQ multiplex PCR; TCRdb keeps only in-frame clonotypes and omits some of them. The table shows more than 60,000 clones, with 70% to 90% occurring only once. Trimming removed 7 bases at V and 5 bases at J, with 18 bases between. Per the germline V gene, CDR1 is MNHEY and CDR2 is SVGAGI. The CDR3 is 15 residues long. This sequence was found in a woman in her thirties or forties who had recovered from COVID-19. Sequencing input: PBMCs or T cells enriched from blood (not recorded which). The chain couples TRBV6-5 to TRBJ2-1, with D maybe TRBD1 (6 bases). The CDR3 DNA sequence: TGTGCCAGCAATCGCCGGGACACCTTGGACAATGAGCAGTTCTTC. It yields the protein CASNRRDTLDNEQFF.